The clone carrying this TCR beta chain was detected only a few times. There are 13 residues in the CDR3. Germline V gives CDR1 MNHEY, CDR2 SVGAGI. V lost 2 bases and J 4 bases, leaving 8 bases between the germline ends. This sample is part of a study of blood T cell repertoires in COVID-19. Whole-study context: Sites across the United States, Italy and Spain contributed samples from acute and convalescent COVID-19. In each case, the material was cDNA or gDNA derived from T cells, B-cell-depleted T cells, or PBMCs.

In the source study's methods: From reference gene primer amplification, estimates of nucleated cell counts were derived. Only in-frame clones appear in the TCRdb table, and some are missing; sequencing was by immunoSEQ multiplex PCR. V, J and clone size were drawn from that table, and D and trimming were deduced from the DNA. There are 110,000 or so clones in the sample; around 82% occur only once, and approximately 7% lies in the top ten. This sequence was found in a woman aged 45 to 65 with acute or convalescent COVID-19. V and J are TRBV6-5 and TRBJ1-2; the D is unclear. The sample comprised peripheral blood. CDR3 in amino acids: CASSYPGSYGYTF. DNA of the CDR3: TGTGCCAGCAGTTACCCGGGGTCCTATGGCTACACCTTC.